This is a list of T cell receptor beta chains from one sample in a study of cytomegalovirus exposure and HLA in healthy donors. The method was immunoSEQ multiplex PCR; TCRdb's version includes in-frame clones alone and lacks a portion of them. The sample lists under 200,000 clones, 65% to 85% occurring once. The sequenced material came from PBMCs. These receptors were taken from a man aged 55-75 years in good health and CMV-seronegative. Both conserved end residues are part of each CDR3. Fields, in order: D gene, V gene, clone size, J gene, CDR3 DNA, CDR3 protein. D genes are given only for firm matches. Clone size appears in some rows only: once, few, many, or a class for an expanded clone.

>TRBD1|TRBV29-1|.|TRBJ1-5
TGCAGCGTTGAGGACAGGGAGGGTCAGCCCCAGCATTTT
CSVEDREGQPQHF
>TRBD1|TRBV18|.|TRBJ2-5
TGTGCCAGCTCATCGACAGGGGACAAAGAGACCCAGTACTTC
CASSSTGDKETQYF
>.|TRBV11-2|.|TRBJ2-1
TGTGCCAGCAGCTTAGTCGGCGGGCACTACAATGAGCAGTTCTTC
CASSLVGGHYNEQFF
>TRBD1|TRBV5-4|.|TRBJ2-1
TGTGCCAGCAGCCCGGGACAGGGGGTTAGTGAGCAGTTCTTC
CASSPGQGVSEQFF
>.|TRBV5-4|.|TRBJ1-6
TGTGCCAGCAGCTTGGTGGCCGGGGTCAATTCACCCCTCCACTTT
CASSLVAGVNSPLHF
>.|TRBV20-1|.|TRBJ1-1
TGCAGTGCTATAAGAGGTACTGAAGCTTTCTTT
CSAIRGTEAFF
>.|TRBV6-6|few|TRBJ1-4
TGTGCCACCAGGACCGGGACATTGGACTTAGAAAAACTGTTTTTT
CATRTGTLDLEKLFF
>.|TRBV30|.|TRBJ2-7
TGTGCCTGGAGTGTTTGGCCCTCGGGAGAGCAGTACTTC
CAWSVWPSGEQYF
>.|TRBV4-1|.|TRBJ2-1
TGCGCCAGCAGCCAAGAGGTTCCCATTAGCTCCTACAATGAGCAGTTCTTC
CASSQEVPISSYNEQFF
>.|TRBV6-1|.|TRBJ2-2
TGTGCCACCCTACGGGCGGGAAACACCGGGGAGCTGTTTTTT
CATLRAGNTGELFF
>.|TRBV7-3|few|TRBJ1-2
TGTGCCAGCAGCCCCGTGGTGGCTAGGGGTGATGGCTACACCTTC
CASSPVVARGDGYTF
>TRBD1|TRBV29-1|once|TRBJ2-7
TGCAGCGTTGCGACAGGGGGCTTTAGCGAGCAGTACTTC
CSVATGGFSEQYF
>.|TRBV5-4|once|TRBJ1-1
TGTGCCAGCAGCTTGGAGGCAGGGCGAATGAACACTGAAGCTTTCTTT
CASSLEAGRMNTEAFF
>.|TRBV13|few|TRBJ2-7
TGTGCCAGCAGCTTACAGGGTATCTACGAGCAGTACTTC
CASSLQGIYEQYF
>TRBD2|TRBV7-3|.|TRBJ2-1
TGTGCCAGCAGCCGACTAGCGGGCCTTTACAATGAGCAGTTCTTC
CASSRLAGLYNEQFF
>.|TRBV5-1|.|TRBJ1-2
TGCGCCAGCAGCTTCCAGGTTGGCCGGTATGGCTACACCTTC
CASSFQVGRYGYTF
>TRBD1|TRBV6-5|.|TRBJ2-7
TGTGCCACCCACTCAGGGGGTTCCCGGTACGAGCAGTACTTC
CATHSGGSRYEQYF
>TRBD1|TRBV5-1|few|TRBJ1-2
TGCGCCAGCAGCTTAGACAGGGGTTTCGATGGCTACACCTTC
CASSLDRGFDGYTF
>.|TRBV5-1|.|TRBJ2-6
TGCGCCAGCAGCTTGGAGGGGGGGCCAGGGGCCAACGTCCTGACTTTC
CASSLEGGPGANVLTF
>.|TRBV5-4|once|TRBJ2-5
TGTGCCAGCACCCCAGGTCGGAGGGGCGGTACCGTAGAGACCCAGTACTTC
CASTPGRRGGTVETQYF
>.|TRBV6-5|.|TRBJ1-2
TGTGCCAGCAGTCCCCTGGGAGGGGGCTATGGCTACACCTTC
CASSPLGGGYGYTF
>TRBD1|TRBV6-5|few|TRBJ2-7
TGTGCCAGCAGGCCGGGACAGTGGTTCTACGAGCAGTACTTC
CASRPGQWFYEQYF
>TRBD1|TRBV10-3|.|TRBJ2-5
TGTGCCATCAGTGAGCCGAGGACAGGACAAGAGACCCAGTACTTC
CAISEPRTGQETQYF
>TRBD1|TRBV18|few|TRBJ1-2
TGTGCCAGCTCACCGGGACAGGGCGGTGCCTACACCTTC
CASSPGQGGAYTF
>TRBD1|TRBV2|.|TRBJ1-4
TGTGCCAGCAGTTCAGTCCCGGGACAGGGCCCTAATGAAAAACTGTTTTTT
CASSSVPGQGPNEKLFF
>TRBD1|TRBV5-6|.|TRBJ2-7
TGTGCCAGCAGCTTCGGACAGGTAGTCTCCTACGAGCAGTACTTC
CASSFGQVVSYEQYF
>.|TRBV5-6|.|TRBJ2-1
TGTGCCAGCAGCTTCGACACTTATGAGCAGTTCTTC
CASSFDTYEQFF
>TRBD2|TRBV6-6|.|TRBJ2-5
TGTGCCAGCAGTTTGCGGGGGGGGCAAGAGACCCAGTACTTC
CASSLRGGQETQYF
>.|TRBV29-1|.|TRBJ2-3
TGCAGCGGCGGTGAGGGTGCAGATACGCAGTATTTT
CSGGEGADTQYF